This T cell receptor (beta chain) was sequenced during a study of cytomegalovirus exposure and HLA in healthy donors. Study-wide points: Reportedly, diagnosis of cytomegalovirus status by the classifier showed high specificity and sensitivity.

This clone was seen only once. Its target is not known. 13 Jbeta primers and 60 Vbeta primers were used for the PCR. Profiling relied on immunoSEQ multiplex PCR, and the TCRdb table lists in-frame clones only, not all of them. The table has around 180,000 clones, around 79% seen once. This TCR was recovered from a woman aged 50 to 60 in good health and CMV-seronegative. Specimen: PBMCs.

The chain's CDR3 is CASSVANGQGTYEQYF. The DNA for the CDR3 is TGTGCCAGCAGCGTAGCTAATGGACAGGGTACCTACGAGCAGTACTTC. The gene calls are TRBV9 and TRBJ2-7, with TRBD1 matching 8 bases. The junction had 7 bases not matched to a gene; V was cut back by 0 bases and J by 2 bases. This CDR3 comprises 16 residues. Germline loops: CDR1 SGDLS, CDR2 YYNGEE.